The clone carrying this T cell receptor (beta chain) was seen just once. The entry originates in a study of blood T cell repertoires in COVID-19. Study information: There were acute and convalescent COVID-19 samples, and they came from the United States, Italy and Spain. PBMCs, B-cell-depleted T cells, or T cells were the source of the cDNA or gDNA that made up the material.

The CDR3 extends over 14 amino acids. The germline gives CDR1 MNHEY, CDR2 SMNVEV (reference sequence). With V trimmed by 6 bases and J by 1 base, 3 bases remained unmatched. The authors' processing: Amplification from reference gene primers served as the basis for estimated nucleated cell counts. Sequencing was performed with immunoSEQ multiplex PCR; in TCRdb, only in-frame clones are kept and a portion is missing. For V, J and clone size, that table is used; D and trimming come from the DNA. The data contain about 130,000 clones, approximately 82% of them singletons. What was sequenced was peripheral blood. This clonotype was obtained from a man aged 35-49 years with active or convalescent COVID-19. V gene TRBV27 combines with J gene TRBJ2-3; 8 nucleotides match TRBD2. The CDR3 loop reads CASRPLAGTDTQYF. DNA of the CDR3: TGTGCCAGCAGGCCACTAGCGGGCACAGATACGCAGTATTTT.